This TCR beta chain was sequenced in a study of beta chain features in type 1 diabetes. The study's findings and limits: TCRB CDR3s were moderately but significantly shorter in Type 1 diabetes patients in all four CD4+ subsets. A greater similarity of naive, central memory and Treg TCRB repertoires was seen among patients than among healthy donors.

Sorted CD4+ subsets: naive, central memory, regulatory, stem cell-like memory (CD45RO/CCR7/CD25/CD127/CD95/CD27 panel). Expressed TCRB transcripts were sequenced after all isolated RNA was converted to cDNA. Clones were sequenced by immunoSEQ multiplex PCR, and TCRdb holds only the in-frame ones, with some missing. This table has about 290,000 clones, approximately 8% appearing once. In regard to this clone: Its antigen is not known.

The V and J ends lost 2 bases and 1 base respectively, with 15 bases between them. CDR1 and CDR2 (germline): SQVTM, ANQGSEA. The CDR3 runs 15 residues. Specimen: central memory CD4+ T cells from blood. This chain connects TRBV29-1 to TRBJ2-7, with D maybe TRBD1 (5 bases). This TCR derives from a woman younger than 35 in good health. CDR3 DNA sequence: TGCAGCGTTGAAATAGGGGCCTATCCTTCCTACGAGCAGTACTTC. Translated, it gives CSVEIGAYPSYEQYF.